This TCR beta chain was recovered during a study of T cells in Graves' hyperthyroidism and ophthalmopathy. Authors of the study amplified TCR beta CDR3 regions from RNA transcripts. A set of HTBI primers served as the primers for a first-round RT-PCR of the TCR CDR3. TCRdb redid the calling of the multiplex PCR reads with MiXCR, one entry per CDR3 protein. The sample carries 460,000 or so distinct CDR3 sequences, around 14% recorded once. This CDR3 has 14 residues. CDR1 SNHLY and CDR2 FYNNEI come from the germline V gene. V was cut by 2 bases and J by 8 bases, with 15 bases left in between. This clonotype has ten or more counts.

The chain carries TRBV2 and TRBJ1-2; D is unresolved. The clonotype was recovered from a woman under 30 with Graves' hyperthyroidism. The sequencing input was blood. As DNA, the CDR3 is TGTGCCAGCAGTGAAAGGGTCGGGAATGAGGGCTACACCTTC. Amino acids: CASSERVGNEGYTF.